This T cell receptor beta chain is from a study of identical twins. Overall study findings and caveats: It was out-of-frame TCR alpha sharing in monozygotic twins that models underestimated.

This clonotype was counted at least ten times. Its antigen is unknown. In TCRdb, the 5' RACE reads were re-called with MiXCR into one record per CDR3 protein. The sample lists around 690,000 distinct CDR3 sequences; 21% were seen once. Germline V gene sequence: CDR1 MNHNS, CDR2 SASEGT. Trimming cost V 6 bases and J 2 bases, with 12 bases left between them. This CDR3 region has 14 residues. These same records also appear under a second study, on T cells expressing NK-cell markers.

Sequenced material: PBMCs. This receptor was obtained from a woman in her late teens or twenties in good health. J is TRBJ2-3 and V is TRBV6-1, with unresolved D. The CDR3 bases are TGTGCCAGCAGCCTCGTGGCCTACACAGATACGCAGTATTTT. Translation gives CASSLVAYTDTQYF.